The 28 T cell receptor beta chains below were found in one sample sequenced in a study of blood T cells in healthy people across ages. Through a sample-barcoded 5' primer and a J-beta primer mix, a second PCR was run for roughly 7 to 11 cycles. TCRdb processed the 5' RACE reads anew with MiXCR; each CDR3 protein has one entry. The table includes 1.5 million to 2 million distinct CDR3 sequences, about 49% detected once. The specimen sequenced was blood. These receptors were obtained from a woman aged 40 to 50 in good health.

This clonotype was seen a handful of times. This chain uses TRBV3-1 with TRBJ1-2; 7 bases map to TRBD1. Germline trimming cut 1 base from V and 8 bases from J; bases unmatched to any gene: 7. CDR1 LGHDT and CDR2 YNNKEL come from the germline V gene (reference sequence). This CDR3 has 14 amino acids. The CDR3 DNA follows: TGTGCCAGCAGCCAAGTTGGAGGGGGCGGCGGCTACACCTTC. Its translation: CASSQVGGGGGYTF.

This clonotype has only a few counts. The chain employs TRBV4-3 and TRBJ2-7; D is perhaps TRBD1 (6 bases). V was pared by 4 bases and J by 5 bases, with 18 bases between. CDR3 length equals 15 residues. CDR1 is LGHNA, CDR2 YSLEER, per germline. CDR3 loop: CASSPGGRGVHEQYF. The CDR3 coding sequence is TGCGCCAGCAGCCCCGGTGGCAGGGGAGTCCACGAGCAGTACTTC.

This chain links TRBV6-5 with TRBJ2-3, with TRBD2 matching 11 bases. With V trimmed by 2 bases and J by 3 bases, 7 bases remained unmatched. The CDR3 covers 17 residues. Per the germline V gene, CDR1 is MNHEY and CDR2 is SVGAGI. The CDR3 nucleotides read TGTGCCAGCAGTTACCTAGTAGCGGGGGGGCGGACAGATACGCAGTATTTT. Translated: CASSYLVAGGRTDTQYF.

The sample holds a few counts of this clonotype. CDR3 protein: CSARDEGWAQYF. The CDR3 DNA sequence: TGCAGTGCTAGAGATGAGGGGTGGGCGCAGTATTTT. This rearrangement joins TRBV20-1 to TRBJ2-3; D assignment may be TRBD1 or TRBD2 (5 bases each). Per the germline V gene, CDR1 is DFQATT and CDR2 is SNEGSKA (reference sequence). The ends were cut back, 0 bases at V and 10 bases at J, with 11 bases in the middle. The length of the CDR3 is 12 residues.

This chain's CDR3 is CASSLTSGLGSNEQFF. CDR3 nucleotides: TGCGCCAGCAGCTTGACTTCCGGGTTAGGGTCCAATGAGCAGTTCTTC. V and J are TRBV5-1 and TRBJ2-1; D gene unclear. V lost 1 base and J 6 bases, leaving 17 bases between the germline ends. CDR1 is SGHRS and CDR2 is YFSETQ in the germline V gene. The CDR3 runs to 16 residues. The complete variable domain, with remaining parts taken from reference TRBV5-1 and TRBJ2-1, reads KAGVTQTPRYLIKTRGQQVTLSCSPISGHRSVSWYQQTPGQGLQFLFEYFSETQRNKGNFPGRFSGRQFSNSRSEMNVSTLELGDSALYLCASSLTSGLGSNEQFFGPGTRLTVL.

This clonotype was found a few times. The junction does not match germline at one end; this may be a read error. This chain links TRBV7-7 with TRBJ2-1; a possible D gene is TRBD2 (5 bases). The CDR3 consists of 14 residues. Germline lookup yields CDR1 SSHAT and CDR2 FNYEAQ (reference sequence). CDR3 residues: CASILEGSGYEQFF. CDR3 nucleotide sequence: TGTGCTAGCATCTTAGAGGGTTCTGGGTACGAGCAGTTCTTC.

V and J are TRBV4-1 and TRBJ1-5; 10 nucleotides line up with TRBD1. Germline assignment: CDR1 MGHRA and CDR2 YSYEKL. J lost 4 bases, V lost 4 bases, and 4 bases had no gene match. The CDR3 is made up of 15 amino acids. In DNA, the CDR3 is TGCGCCAGCAGCCCGGACAGGGGGGAAAATCAGCCCCAGCATTTT. As protein: CASSPDRGENQPQHF.

The V call is TRBV15, the J call TRBJ2-5; no firm D call. The CDR3 loop spans 13 amino acids. In germline, CDR1 is LNHNV, CDR2 YYDKDF (reference sequence). Trimming shortened V by 4 bases and J by 3 bases, and 9 bases separated the two germline ends. The CDR3 coding sequence is TGTGCCACCAGCATAGGCGCAGAAGAGACCCAGTACTTC. Its protein product is CATSIGAEETQYF.

The chain recombines TRBV20-1 with TRBJ2-1; 14 nucleotides match TRBD2. CDR1 and CDR2 (germline): DFQATT, SNEGSKA (reference sequence). V shed 6 bases and J 4 bases; nucleotides not matched to a gene: 5. This CDR3 region has 15 residues. DNA of the CDR3: TGCAGTGCCTCGACTAGCGGGGGGGGATACAATGAGCAGTTCTTC. It encodes CSASTSGGGYNEQFF.

This clonotype was seen a handful of times. The chain employs TRBV14 and TRBJ2-7; D is tentatively TRBD1 or TRBD2 (5 bases each). CDR1 is SGHDN and CDR2 is FVKESK in the germline V gene. The ends were cut back, 3 bases at V and 3 bases at J, with 12 bases in the middle. This CDR3 region has 14 residues. The CDR3: CASSQGRRNYEQYF. CDR3 sequence (DNA): TGTGCCAGCAGCCAGGGACGTAGGAACTACGAGCAGTACTTC.

This clonotype was counted only a few times. Written as DNA, the CDR3 is TGTGCCAGCAGAGACGCCGGGACAGGGGGCAACATTCAGTACTTC. Translated, it gives CASRDAGTGGNIQYF. V is TRBV6-2 or TRBV6-3 and J is TRBJ2-4; 12 nucleotides line up with TRBD1. The CDR3 consists of 15 residues. Germline loops: CDR1 MNHEY, CDR2 SVGEGT. With 6 bases clipped from V and 7 bases from J, the junction kept 7 bases outside the gene matches.

This clonotype appeared a few times. The chain links TRBV2 to TRBJ2-1, with a tentative D call TRBD2 (6 bases). CDR1 is SNHLY, CDR2 FYNNEI, per germline. The CDR3 has 16 amino acids. Trimming stripped 8 bases from V and 5 bases from J, with 22 bases between. The CDR3 loop is CASQSFGGSRNNEQFF. The CDR3 bases are TGTGCCAGCCAATCCTTCGGGGGTAGCAGGAACAATGAGCAGTTCTTC.

This clonotype was seen a few times. The chain couples TRBV7-6 to TRBJ2-5; D not resolved. Per germline, CDR1 SGHVS and CDR2 FNYEAQ. The CDR3 runs to 15 residues. Trimming shortened V by 1 base and J by 5 bases, and 14 bases separated the two germline ends. CDR3 nucleotide sequence: TGTGCCAGCAGCTTAGGCCCCGTGGCTAGGGAGACCCAGTACTTC. This translates into CASSLGPVARETQYF.

The chain combines TRBV5-1 with TRBJ2-1; 8 bases fit TRBD1. The CDR3 has 19 residues. The trim removed 0 bases at V and 4 bases at J, leaving 15 bases unmatched. Germline lookup yields CDR1 SGHRS and CDR2 YFSETQ. This CDR3 is CASSLVAPSSGTGYNEQFF. In DNA form, the CDR3 reads TGCGCCAGCAGCTTGGTAGCGCCTTCCTCCGGGACAGGTTACAATGAGCAGTTCTTC.

The rearrangement uses TRBV6-2 or TRBV6-3 and TRBJ1-2, with D tentatively TRBD1 (5 bases). Trimming took off 4 bases at V and 8 bases at J, with 14 bases between the two ends. The CDR3 has 13 amino acids. Looked up from germline, CDR1 is MNHEY and CDR2 is SVGEGT. The CDR3 loop reads CASSSINRDGYTF. The CDR3 nucleotides read TGTGCCAGCAGTTCAATTAATCGGGACGGCTACACCTTC.

This clonotype was counted a few times. V is TRBV9 and J is TRBJ2-3; the match to TRBD2 covers 10 bases. This CDR3 comprises 16 residues. The V gene end was trimmed by 4 bases and the J gene end by 0 bases; junction bases not matched to a gene: 5. Germline V CDR1 and CDR2: SGDLS, YYNGEE. The CDR3 DNA reads as TGTGCCAGCAGCTCTAGCGGGGGCCATAGCACAGATACGCAGTATTTT. Its protein is CASSSSGGHSTDTQYF.

The chain links TRBV28 to TRBJ1-1; D is unclear. Trimming took off 6 bases at V and 11 bases at J, with 19 bases between the two ends. The V gene's germline CDR1 is MDHEN and CDR2 SYDVKM. The CDR3 runs to 13 residues. Here the CDR3 reads CASSIPDPREAFF. In DNA, the CDR3 is TGTGCCAGCAGCATTCCAGACCCCCGCGAGGCTTTCTTT.

The chain is built from TRBV20-1 and TRBJ1-5; 10 bases are a match to TRBD1. V trimming: 3 bases; J trimming: 1 base; junction bases outside the gene matches: 3. CDR3 length: 15 residues. Per germline, CDR1 DFQATT and CDR2 SNEGSKA (reference sequence). The CDR3 loop reads CSARTGGRSNQPQHF. In DNA, the CDR3 is TGCAGTGCTAGGACAGGGGGCAGGAGCAATCAGCCCCAGCATTTT.

The chain employs TRBV20-1 and TRBJ1-2; 8 bases are a match to TRBD1. The junction had 8 bases not matched to a gene; V was cut back by 4 bases and J by 4 bases. The CDR3 length is 14 residues. Germline lookup yields CDR1 DFQATT and CDR2 SNEGSKA (reference sequence). This chain's CDR3 is CSAIIQGQAYGYTF. The CDR3 DNA is TGCAGTGCTATAATACAGGGACAGGCCTATGGCTACACCTTC.

This clonotype is a singleton in its sample. Written as DNA, the CDR3 is TGTGCCAGCACCGAATCGGACAGGGGTAAATTTTCTGGTGGCTACACCTTC. Encoded protein: CASTESDRGKFSGGYTF. The V and J genes are TRBV12-3 or TRBV12-4 and TRBJ1-2, with 9 bases fitting TRBD1. CDR3 size: 17 residues. With V trimmed by 7 bases and J by 7 bases, 19 bases remained unmatched.

Only a few counts were recorded for this clonotype. The chain couples TRBV10-1 to TRBJ2-7; D is possibly TRBD1 (6 bases). The germline V gene encodes CDR1 WNHNN and CDR2 SYGVQD (reference sequence). The CDR3 spans 14 residues. The V and J ends lost 5 bases and 3 bases respectively, with 14 bases between them. CDR3 residues: CASSRATGIYEQYF. CDR3 in DNA: TGCGCCAGCAGTCGGGCCACAGGGATCTACGAGCAGTACTTC.

The chain carries TRBV9 and TRBJ2-5; D remains ambiguous. CDR1 is SGDLS, CDR2 YYNGEE, per germline. Trimming shortened V by 5 bases and J by 7 bases, and 15 bases separated the two germline ends. The CDR3 runs 13 residues. The CDR3 loop is CASSRYLDGTQYF. In nucleotides, the CDR3 is TGTGCCAGCAGTCGGTATTTGGACGGGACCCAGTACTTC.

The chain uses TRBV4-2 and TRBJ2-5; tentatively, D is TRBD2 (5 bases). This CDR3 has 16 residues. Germline V gene sequence: CDR1 LGHNA, CDR2 YNFKEQ. Trimming stripped 1 base from V and 1 base from J, with 13 bases between. Here the CDR3 DNA reads TGTGCCAGCAGCCAAGGGACTGGTGAGGGCCAAGAGACCCAGTACTTC. Its protein is CASSQGTGEGQETQYF.

The CDR3 region is CASSLLDHPRVFPYEQYF. The CDR3 DNA reads TGTGCCAGCAGCTTACTTGACCATCCTAGAGTTTTCCCTTACGAGCAGTACTTC. This sequence joins TRBV5-6 and TRBJ2-7; no clear D. V gave up 2 bases and J gave up 4 bases, with 25 bases separating them. The V gene's germline CDR1 is SGHDT and CDR2 YYEEEE. This CDR3 is built from 18 residues.

The sample holds a few counts of this clonotype. The chain is built from TRBV7-9 and TRBJ1-4; D unclear. Trimming pared 4 bases from V and 10 bases from J, leaving 10 bases between. The CDR3 has 12 residues. CDR1 SEHNR and CDR2 FQNEAQ come from the germline V gene (reference sequence). CDR3 in amino acids: CASSYRGLKLFF. The CDR3 nucleotides read TGTGCCAGCAGCTACCGGGGTCTAAAACTGTTTTTT.

The V and J genes are TRBV9 and TRBJ2-3; D ambiguous. CDR1 is SGDLS, CDR2 YYNGEE, per germline. The CDR3 consists of 14 residues. With 0 bases removed from V and 2 bases from J, the gap between germline ends came to 7 bases. CDR3 loop: CASSVEGHTDTQYF. DNA for the CDR3: TGTGCCAGCAGCGTAGAGGGCCACACAGATACGCAGTATTTT.

V is TRBV20-1 and J is TRBJ2-7; D gene uncertain. The J call could be wrong; TRBJ2-5 is a better fit for the DNA end. CDR1 and CDR2 (germline): DFQATT, SNEGSKA (reference sequence). The CDR3 spans 11 residues. The DNA for the CDR3 is TGCAGTGCTACAGAAGAAGAGACCCAGTACTTC. As protein: CSATEEETQYF.

Written as DNA, the CDR3 is TGTGCCAGCAGTTTACAGGGACTAGTTCCCTACAATGAGCAGTTCTTC. This codes for CASSLQGLVPYNEQFF. The V gene is TRBV28, the J gene TRBJ2-1; TRBD2 matches 8 bases. Germline CDR1 is MDHEN and CDR2 is SYDVKM. V gave up 2 bases and J gave up 2 bases; unmatched junction bases: 5. The CDR3 length is 16 residues. Full variable domain (missing parts from reference TRBV28 and TRBJ2-1): DVKVTQSSRYLVKRTGEKVFLECVQDMDHENMFWYRQDPGLGLRLIYFSYDVKMKEKGDIPEGYSVSREKKERFSLILESASTNQTSMYLCASSLQGLVPYNEQFFGPGTRLTVL.